A selection of T cell receptor beta chains follows, all from one sample in a study of T-cell reconstitution after alpha-beta-depleted transplantation in children. One entry per CDR3 protein results from TCRdb running MiXCR on the PCR reads. The top ten clones hold about 2.2% of a sample with a few hundred thousand distinct CDR3 sequences, under 15% of them seen once. The starting material was PBMCs, mostly from graft donor cells, obtained 360 days after TCRalphabeta/CD19-depleted stem cell transplant. The receptor source for this set is a male patient aged 10 to 17 who had a stem cell transplant for acute myeloid leukemia, so the T cells may come from the graft donor. Each CDR3 is given with its conserved first and last residue. D genes are given only for firm matches. Not every row has a clone size; where given, it reads once, few, many or a size class.

V,J,size,D,CDR3,DNA
TRBV20-1,TRBJ2-7,many,TRBD1,CSARQGVSYEQYF,TGCAGTGCTAGGCAGGGGGTTTCCTACGAGCAGTACTTC
TRBV7-2,TRBJ2-7,.,.,CASSPGRGRHTQQYF,TGTGCCAGCAGCCCTGGTCGGGGGCGGCATACTCAGCAGTACTTC
TRBV7-2,TRBJ2-7,.,.,CASSSDSFSYEQYF,TGTGCCAGCAGCTCCGACTCGTTCTCCTACGAGCAGTACTTC
TRBV28,TRBJ2-3,many,.,CASSLREGFTDTQYF,TGTGCCAGCAGTTTGAGAGAGGGGTTCACAGATACGCAGTATTTT
TRBV28,TRBJ2-1,few,TRBD1,CASSYRGRTYNEQFF,TGTGCCAGCAGTTACAGGGGAAGGACCTACAATGAGCAGTTCTTC
TRBV11-2,TRBJ2-5,.,TRBD1,CASSRPRTGGGETQYF,TGTGCCAGCAGCCGCCCCCGGACAGGGGGCGGAGAGACCCAGTACTTC
TRBV12-3/TRBV12-4,TRBJ2-1,many,TRBD1,CASTLRDRGDNEQFF,TGTGCCAGCACCCTCCGGGACAGGGGGGACAATGAGCAGTTCTTC
TRBV7-6,TRBJ2-3,.,TRBD2,CASSLGLGGDTQYF,TGTGCCAGCAGCCTAGGACTAGGAGGCGATACGCAGTATTTT
TRBV7-3,TRBJ2-7,.,.,CASSPTASAYEQYF,TGTGCCAGCAGCCCCACGGCATCAGCCTACGAGCAGTACTTC
TRBV27,TRBJ2-5,.,.,CASSLSGLRETQYF,TGTGCCAGCAGTTTATCGGGCCTCAGAGAGACCCAGTACTTC
TRBV19,TRBJ2-1,.,.,CASTPQGFNEQFF,TGTGCCAGTACGCCTCAGGGGTTCAATGAGCAGTTCTTC
TRBV9,TRBJ2-3,few,.,CASSVGGFERGVTDTQYF,TGTGCCAGCAGCGTAGGCGGTTTTGAGAGGGGTGTCACAGATACGCAGTATTTT
TRBV12-3/TRBV12-4,TRBJ2-4,.,.,CASSPPGRENIQYF,TGTGCCAGCAGTCCACCGGGACGGGAAAACATTCAGTACTTC
TRBV11-2,TRBJ2-7,few,.,CASSPRASASYEQYF,TGTGCCAGCAGCCCACGGGCTAGCGCCTCCTACGAGCAGTACTTC
TRBV4-3,TRBJ2-1,.,TRBD2,CASSQDRTGGPYNEQFF,TGCGCCAGCAGCCAAGATCGGACGGGAGGACCATACAATGAGCAGTTCTTC
TRBV4-2,TRBJ2-7,few,.,CASSQDLGSYEQYF,TGTGCCAGCAGCCAAGATCTGGGCTCCTACGAGCAGTACTTC
TRBV18,TRBJ2-7,many,TRBD2,CASSPSLAGVQPYEQYF,TGTGCCAGCTCACCATCTCTAGCGGGAGTACAACCCTACGAGCAGTACTTC
TRBV6-2/TRBV6-3,TRBJ2-6,few,.,CASSYGTSGANVLTF,TGTGCCAGCAGTTACGGTACCTCTGGGGCCAACGTCCTGACTTTC
TRBV5-1,TRBJ2-3,.,.,CASSPQGIRTDTQYF,TGCGCCAGCAGCCCACAGGGAATTCGCACAGATACGCAGTATTTT
TRBV13,TRBJ1-2,few,TRBD1,CASSVTGTGYTF,TGTGCCAGCAGCGTGACAGGGACCGGCTACACCTTC
TRBV12-3/TRBV12-4,TRBJ2-1,few,.,CASSFPETYNEQFF,TGTGCCAGCAGTTTCCCTGAAACCTACAATGAGCAGTTCTTC
TRBV9,TRBJ2-1,many,.,CASSPPGLYNEQFF,TGTGCCAGCAGCCCGCCGGGCCTGTACAATGAGCAGTTCTTC
TRBV7-9,TRBJ2-3,many,.,CASSLDFGSGPTDTQYF,TGTGCCAGCAGCTTAGACTTCGGTAGCGGCCCCACAGATACGCAGTATTTT
TRBV20-1,TRBJ2-7,many,TRBD2,CSARDLRLADYEQYF,TGCAGTGCTAGAGATCTACGGCTAGCGGACTACGAGCAGTACTTC
TRBV28,TRBJ2-1,few,.,CASKGTPSNEQFF,TGTGCCAGCAAAGGGACTCCTTCCAATGAGCAGTTCTTC
TRBV27,TRBJ1-1,few,.,CASKDPGPNTEAFF,TGTGCCAGCAAGGATCCCGGCCCAAACACTGAAGCTTTCTTT